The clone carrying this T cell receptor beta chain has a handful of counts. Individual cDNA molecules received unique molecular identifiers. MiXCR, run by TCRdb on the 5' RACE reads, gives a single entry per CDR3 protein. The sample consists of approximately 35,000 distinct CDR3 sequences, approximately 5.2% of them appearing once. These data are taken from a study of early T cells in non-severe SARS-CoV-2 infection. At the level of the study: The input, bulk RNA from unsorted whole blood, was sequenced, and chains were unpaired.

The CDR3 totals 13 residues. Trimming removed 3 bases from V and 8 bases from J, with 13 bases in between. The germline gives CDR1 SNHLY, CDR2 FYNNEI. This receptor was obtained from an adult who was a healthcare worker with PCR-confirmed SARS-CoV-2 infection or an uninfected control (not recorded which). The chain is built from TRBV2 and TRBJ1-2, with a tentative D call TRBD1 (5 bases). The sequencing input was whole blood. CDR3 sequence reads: CASSERRGGGYTF. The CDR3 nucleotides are TGTGCCAGCAGTGAGCGAAGGGGCGGAGGCTACACCTTC.